The 29 T cell receptor beta chains reported below all come from one sample, sequenced in a study of patients and donors after allogeneic stem cell transplantation. TCRdb analysed the RT-PCR reads with MiXCR anew, one entry per CDR3 protein. Here the sample spans approximately 150,000 distinct CDR3 sequences, more than 20% being singletons. Sequenced material: blood, either unsorted or a sorted T cell fraction (not recorded which). Every receptor here comes from a human donor who was either an allogeneic HSCT recipient or a stem cell or donor lymphocyte infusion donor (not recorded which). It is not recorded whose cells these are; they may come from a transplant donor.

The genes are TRBV5-1 and TRBJ1-1; D ambiguous. CDR1 is SGHRS and CDR2 is YFSETQ in the germline V gene. The CDR3 spans 13 residues. V gave up 2 bases and J gave up 7 bases, with 12 bases separating them. This CDR3 is CASSFGETFEAFF. CDR3 nucleotide sequence: TGCGCCAGCAGCTTTGGGGAAACCTTTGAAGCTTTCTTT.

The chain links TRBV6-5 to TRBJ2-3; D not resolved. The CDR3 spans 12 residues. Per the germline V gene, CDR1 is MNHEY and CDR2 is SVGAGI. V was clipped by 0 bases and J by 6 bases, with 4 bases between them. The CDR3 here is CASSYSLDTQYF. The CDR3 DNA reads as TGTGCCAGCAGTTACTCGTTGGATACGCAGTATTTT.

The rearrangement uses TRBV4-2 and TRBJ2-1; 11 bases agree with TRBD2. The CDR3 contains 17 residues. The V and J ends lost 3 bases and 4 bases, in that order; junction bases with no gene match: 8. The germline V gene encodes CDR1 LGHNA and CDR2 YNFKEQ. The CDR3 protein is CASSQVPSGGRYNEQFF. The CDR3 DNA is TGTGCCAGCAGCCAGGTTCCTAGCGGGGGGCGATACAATGAGCAGTTCTTC.

The chain joins TRBV7-2 to TRBJ1-5; a weak D match, TRBD1 (6 bases). Germline V gives CDR1 SGHTA, CDR2 FQGNSA. Trimming cost V 0 bases and J 9 bases, with 18 bases left between them. This CDR3 region has 16 residues. The CDR3 DNA is TGTGCCAGCAGCTTAGCGCCCGGGGGCCTTCGTCGGCCCCAGCATTTT. Its protein product is CASSLAPGGLRRPQHF.

This clonotype showed up many times. The chain joins TRBV20-1 to TRBJ1-6; no reliable D call. CDR1 DFQATT and CDR2 SNEGSKA come from the germline V gene (reference sequence). V was shortened by 2 bases and J by 8 bases, with 10 bases between the two germline ends. The CDR3 loop spans 13 amino acids. This chain's CDR3 is CSARNYGDSPLHF. CDR3 nucleotide sequence: TGCAGTGCTAGAAACTACGGGGATTCACCCCTCCACTTT.

This clonotype has a handful of counts. The rearrangement joins TRBV5-1 to TRBJ1-4; the match to TRBD1 covers 7 bases. The junction had 14 bases not matched to a gene; V was cut back by 6 bases and J by 3 bases. This CDR3 has 17 amino acids. Germline V gene lookup returns CDR1 SGHRS and CDR2 YFSETQ. CDR3 DNA: TGCGCCAGCAAAGGACCGCGGCGGACAGGCTCTAATGAAAAACTGTTTTTT. As protein: CASKGPRRTGSNEKLFF.

This clonotype was seen more than once but under ten times. This chain uses TRBV20-1 with TRBJ1-3, with 8 bases lining up with TRBD1. V lost 5 bases, J lost 0 bases, and 12 bases stayed unmatched. This CDR3 region has 17 residues. Germline V gene lookup returns CDR1 DFQATT and CDR2 SNEGSKA (reference sequence). The chain's CDR3 is CSALPGTGRDSGNTIYF. The CDR3 nucleotides are TGCAGTGCTCTACCCGGGACAGGCAGAGACTCTGGAAACACCATATATTTT.

Many counts were recorded for this clonotype. The V gene is TRBV7-6, the J gene TRBJ1-4; 7 positions agree with TRBD1. Germline CDR1 and CDR2: SGHVS and FNYEAQ. V shed 5 bases and J 5 bases; nucleotides not matched to a gene: 5. This CDR3 contains 14 residues. CDR3 amino acids: CASSTTGINEKLFF. The CDR3 DNA reads as TGTGCCAGCAGCACGACAGGGATCAATGAAAAACTGTTTTTT.

V is TRBV11-1 and J is TRBJ2-3, with D possibly TRBD2 on 6 matching bases. Germline values: CDR1 SGHAT, CDR2 FQDESV (reference sequence). V lost 6 bases, J lost 1 base, and 8 bases lay in between. The CDR3 is 13 amino acids. This CDR3 reads CASRLAGTDTQYF. For the CDR3, the DNA is TGTGCCAGCAGACTAGCAGGCACAGATACGCAGTATTTT.

The rearrangement uses TRBV5-5 and TRBJ2-1; 10 nucleotides agree with TRBD2. The V gene's germline CDR1 is SGHKS and CDR2 YYEKEE (reference sequence). V trimming: 3 bases; J trimming: 1 base; junction bases outside the gene matches: 4. The CDR3 has 16 amino acids. CDR3 region: CASSSSGSLSYNEQFF. In nucleotides, the CDR3 is TGTGCCAGCAGCTCTAGCGGGAGTTTATCCTACAATGAGCAGTTCTTC.

This clonotype was counted many times. The chain carries TRBV7-2 and TRBJ1-2, with D possibly TRBD1 on 5 matching bases. There are 15 residues in the CDR3. Trimming pared 4 bases from V and 4 bases from J, leaving 16 bases between. CDR1 SGHTA and CDR2 FQGNSA come from the germline V gene. The CDR3 loop reads CASSYKQTDLYGYTF. In nucleotides, the CDR3 is TGTGCCAGCAGCTATAAACAGACAGACCTCTATGGCTACACCTTC.

This chain links TRBV20-1 with TRBJ2-2; possible D gene TRBD2, 5 bases. In germline, CDR1 is DFQATT, CDR2 SNEGSKA (reference sequence). The CDR3 loop spans 14 amino acids. CDR3 sequence (DNA): TGCAGGTCCTTTAACGACCCCCGGGACGGGGAGCTGTTTTTT. The encoded protein is CRSFNDPRDGELFF.

This clonotype was recorded a few times. The V gene is TRBV10-3, the J gene TRBJ1-5; D not resolved. The CDR3 runs to 16 residues. Germline-derived CDR1 and CDR2 are ENHRY and SYGVKD. Between the trimmed V and J ends, which lost 9 bases and 1 base, there was a span of 19 bases. The CDR3 is CAITTEWAASNQPQHF. Written as DNA, the CDR3 is TGTGCCATAACAACTGAATGGGCGGCCAGCAATCAGCCCCAGCATTTT.

The chain recombines TRBV5-6 with TRBJ1-2; 7 positions match TRBD1. The CDR3 runs to 16 residues. V shed 3 bases, J shed 1 base, and the junction held 9 bases outside the gene matches. CDR1 SGHDT and CDR2 YYEEEE come from the germline V gene. For the CDR3, the DNA is TGTGCCAGCAGCTGGGACGAGGACAGGTATAACTATGGCTACACCTTC. It is translated as CASSWDEDRYNYGYTF.

The CDR3 DNA reads as TGTGCCAGCAGCCAAGAAAGGCCGCGGGAATCCTACGAGCAGTACTTC. This sequence encodes CASSQERPRESYEQYF. V is TRBV4-2 and J is TRBJ2-7; weak D call: TRBD2 (6 bases). Trimming stripped 0 bases from V and 1 base from J, with 13 bases between. The CDR3 covers 16 residues. The germline V gene has CDR1 LGHNA and CDR2 YNFKEQ.

The V gene is TRBV29-1, the J gene TRBJ1-1; 7 nucleotides line up with TRBD1. The ends lost 7 bases at V and 7 bases at J; junction bases unmatched: 9. This CDR3 comprises 12 residues. Germline V lookup: CDR1 SQVTM, CDR2 ANQGSEA. This CDR3 is CSGTGTANEAFF. The CDR3 bases are TGCAGCGGGACCGGGACAGCAAATGAAGCTTTCTTT.

This chain uses TRBV29-1 with TRBJ2-2; no clear D. Looked up from germline, CDR1 is SQVTM and CDR2 is ANQGSEA. This CDR3 spans 14 amino acids. Trimming shortened V by 0 bases and J by 6 bases, and 11 bases separated the two germline ends. DNA of the CDR3: TGCAGCGTTGAAGAAGGATCGGCTCCCGGGGAGCTGTTTTTT. Translated, it gives CSVEEGSAPGELFF.

This chain links TRBV20-1 with TRBJ1-2, with unresolved D. Trimming removed 5 bases from V and 0 bases from J, with 19 bases in between. Per the germline V gene, CDR1 is DFQATT and CDR2 is SNEGSKA (reference sequence). The CDR3 consists of 16 residues. CDR3 amino acids: CSASITGRKTNYGYTF. The CDR3 bases are TGCAGTGCTTCTATTACCGGACGGAAAACTAACTATGGCTACACCTTC.

The CDR3 DNA sequence: TGTGCCAGCAGTTACGTCTCCGTAGGGGGATTAACCTACAATGAGCAGTTCTTC. It encodes CASSYVSVGGLTYNEQFF. The rearrangement links TRBV6-6 to TRBJ2-1; a possible D gene is TRBD1 (6 bases). Deletions cut 2 bases from V and 2 bases from J, with 19 bases between. CDR1 and CDR2 from the germline V gene are MNHNY and SVGAGI (reference sequence). The CDR3 contains 18 residues.

The table lists this clonotype with a few counts. The chain couples TRBV5-1 to TRBJ1-6; tentatively, D is TRBD1 (5 bases). Germline-derived CDR1 and CDR2 are SGHRS and YFSETQ. Trimming cost V 3 bases and J 0 bases, with 22 bases left between them. The CDR3 length is 20 residues. CDR3 in amino acids: CASSWGCRGRFCSYNSPLHF. The CDR3 bases are TGCGCCAGCAGCTGGGGTTGTCGGGGCCGGTTTTGCTCCTATAATTCACCCCTCCACTTT.

V usage is TRBV5-1 and J usage is TRBJ2-1; tentatively, D is TRBD1 (5 bases). V dropped 0 bases and J dropped 1 base, with 14 bases sitting between them. Germline CDR1 is SGHRS and CDR2 is YFSETQ. The CDR3 has 17 amino acids. The CDR3 sequence is CASSLGGWRTSYNEQFF. The CDR3 region has the DNA TGCGCCAGCAGCTTGGGAGGATGGCGGACATCCTACAATGAGCAGTTCTTC.

This chain links TRBV2 with TRBJ1-5, with D possibly matching TRBD1 (5 bases). V was cut by 7 bases and J by 4 bases, with 17 bases left in between. Looked up from germline, CDR1 is SNHLY and CDR2 is FYNNEI. The CDR3 length is 15 residues. The CDR3 bases are TGTGCCAGCACTCGGACCGGGACCCTTAATCAGCCCCAGCATTTT. Its translation: CASTRTGTLNQPQHF.

In its sample, this clonotype was seen a few times. The chain links TRBV20-1 to TRBJ1-5; no firm D call. Germline V gene lookup returns CDR1 DFQATT and CDR2 SNEGSKA (reference sequence). This CDR3 comprises 13 residues. With 3 bases removed from V and 6 bases from J, the gap between germline ends came to 12 bases. This CDR3 is CSARRDGAQPQHF. DNA of the CDR3: TGCAGTGCTAGGAGGGATGGAGCTCAGCCCCAGCATTTT.

The chain carries TRBV5-1 and TRBJ1-2, with D tentatively TRBD1 (5 bases). In germline, CDR1 is SGHRS, CDR2 YFSETQ. V lost 4 bases to trimming and J lost 8 bases, with 12 bases between them. This CDR3 contains 12 residues. In nucleotides, the CDR3 is TGCGCCAGCAGCAGCAGGGTGGAAGGCTACACCTTC. Residues: CASSSRVEGYTF.

This chain connects TRBV4-1 to TRBJ1-2, with 8 bases aligning to TRBD1. The V gene's germline CDR1 is MGHRA and CDR2 YSYEKL. CDR3 length equals 17 residues. The V and J ends lost 4 bases and 6 bases, in that order; junction bases with no gene match: 16. The CDR3 coding sequence is TGCGCCAGCAGCCCCCGGACAGGGACGACTAAACTGGATGGCTACACCTTC. As protein: CASSPRTGTTKLDGYTF.

This clonotype was observed a handful of times. The chain is built from TRBV20-1 and TRBJ2-7, with 8 positions matching TRBD2. Germline lookup yields CDR1 DFQATT and CDR2 SNEGSKA (reference sequence). This CDR3 is built from 12 residues. The ends lost 5 bases at V and 7 bases at J; junction bases unmatched: 7. CDR3 loop: CSAERETWEQYF. In DNA, the CDR3 is TGCAGTGCTGAGCGGGAGACGTGGGAGCAGTACTTC.

This sequence joins TRBV12-3 or TRBV12-4 and TRBJ2-5; no clear D. Trimming removed 6 bases from V and 5 bases from J, with 16 bases in between. The CDR3 loop spans 14 amino acids. This CDR3 is CASRLVGTLETQYF. As DNA, the CDR3 is TGTGCCAGCAGACTGGTGGGCACCCTCGAGACCCAGTACTTC.

The V and J genes are TRBV27 and TRBJ2-5; D uncertain. Germline assignment: CDR1 MNHEY and CDR2 SMNVEV (reference sequence). V lost 2 bases, J lost 3 bases, and 13 bases lay in between. The CDR3 consists of 15 residues. The DNA for the CDR3 is TGTGCCAGCAGTTTAAGGGCCCTGGCAGAAGAGACCCAGTACTTC. Encoded protein: CASSLRALAEETQYF.

The chain joins TRBV5-6 to TRBJ2-3, with 8 nucleotides matching TRBD2. V shed 4 bases, J shed 4 bases, and the junction held 5 bases outside the gene matches. The CDR3 spans 14 residues. The germline gives CDR1 SGHDT, CDR2 YYEEEE. The CDR3 DNA follows: TGTGCCAGCAGCCCGGGACTAGTGGCAGATACGCAGTATTTT. This gives the protein CASSPGLVADTQYF.